A selection of T cell receptor beta chains follows, all from one sample in a study of blood T cells in healthy people across ages. MiXCR, run by TCRdb on the 5' RACE reads, gives a single entry per CDR3 protein. The data contain 650,000 to 1,000,000 distinct CDR3 sequences, less than 60% of them seen just once; the ten biggest clones take up about a sixth. What was sequenced was blood. These receptors all come from a man at least 80 years old in good health. CDR3s include the opening cysteine and the closing phenylalanine or tryptophan. D genes are given only for firm matches. Rows may omit the clone size; those that give it use once, few, many or a size class.

NA	few	TRBV2	TRBJ2-3	TGTGCCAGCAGTGAAGGTCGTTATACGCAGTATTTT	CASSEGRYTQYF
TRBD2	few	TRBV7-2	TRBJ2-1	TGTGCCAGCAGCACAACTAGCGGGGGTCGAAATGGGCAGTTCTTC	CASSTTSGGRNGQFF
TRBD2	many	TRBV7-2	TRBJ2-5	TGTGCCAGCAGCTTAGGGCGGGAGGCGACCCAGTACTTC	CASSLGREATQYF
NA	NA	TRBV9	TRBJ2-7	TGTGCCAGCAGCGTAGCGCAGGGCCAGTCGAACGAGCAGTACTTC	CASSVAQGQSNEQYF
NA	once	TRBV6-2/TRBV6-3	TRBJ2-4	TGTGCCAGCGAGGATACAGGAACCACTACGAGGCAGTACTTC	CASEDTGTTTRQYF
NA	NA	TRBV10-3	TRBJ2-5	TGTGCCATCAGGGGGGGTATCGGGAGTACGGAGACCCAGTACTTC	CAIRGGIGSTETQYF
NA	few	TRBV10-3	TRBJ2-5	TGTGCCATCAGTGCAACAGAGACCCAGTACTTC	CAISATETQYF
NA	many	TRBV12-3/TRBV12-4	TRBJ1-5	TGTGCCAGCAGTTCCGGTAGCAATCAGCCCCAGCATTTT	CASSSGSNQPQHF
TRBD1	NA	TRBV6-2/TRBV6-3	TRBJ2-6	TGTGCCAGCAGCCAATTACCCAGGACAGGGCTGACCAACTCTGGGGCCAACGTCCTGACTTTC	CASSQLPRTGLTNSGANVLTF
TRBD1	many	TRBV14	TRBJ2-1	TGTGCCAGCAGCTGGACAGGGAACAATGAGCAGTTCTTC	CASSWTGNNEQFF
TRBD1	few	TRBV7-2	TRBJ2-7	TGTGCCAGCAGCTTGGAGCCGGGACAGGGCTACGAGCAGTACTTC	CASSLEPGQGYEQYF
TRBD2	NA	TRBV27	TRBJ2-3	TGTGCCAGCAGTTTAAGTCGAGCGGGAGGGTTGGCAGATACGCAGTATTTT	CASSLSRAGGLADTQYF
TRBD1	NA	TRBV20-1	TRBJ1-1	TGCAGTGCTAGGGACAGGGAGGCCACTGAAGCTTTCTTT	CSARDREATEAFF
TRBD2	NA	TRBV28	TRBJ2-1	TGTGCCAGCAGTTTGGGGGGACTAGGAGGCGGTGAGCAGTTCTTC	CASSLGGLGGGEQFF
NA	few	TRBV5-1	TRBJ2-7	TGCGCCAGCAGCTTGGTTACAGGCGGTTTCAACGAGCAGTACTTC	CASSLVTGGFNEQYF
NA	few	TRBV7-2	TRBJ2-3	TGTGCCAGCAGCTTGCCTCTCGCGGAGGGATTGATGACAGATACGCAGTATTTT	CASSLPLAEGLMTDTQYF
NA	few	TRBV20-1	TRBJ2-3	TGCAGTGCCGCGGACACCGCGGGATACACAGATACGCAGTATTTT	CSAADTAGYTDTQYF
NA	few	TRBV29-1	TRBJ2-7	TGCAGCGCCACCTTCGGGACCTACGAGCAGTACTTC	CSATFGTYEQYF
TRBD1	few	TRBV7-9	TRBJ2-5	TGTGCCAGCAGCCCCTACGGGACAGACGAAGAGACCCAGTACTTC	CASSPYGTDEETQYF
TRBD2	once	TRBV7-6	TRBJ2-2	TGTGCCAGCAGCTTAGCCGGGGGAGCGGGAGGTGTCCCCGGGGAGCTGTTTTTT	CASSLAGGAGGVPGELFF
NA	NA	TRBV11-2	TRBJ2-1	TGTGCCAGCAGCCCAGGGGCGGGGCGCAATGAGCAGTTCTTC	CASSPGAGRNEQFF
TRBD2	NA	TRBV20-1	TRBJ2-7	TGCAGTGCTAGACTTTGGCCCCGGGACTATCTAAGTGAGCAGTACTTC	CSARLWPRDYLSEQYF
TRBD2	NA	TRBV7-3	TRBJ2-2	TGTGCCAGCAGCTTAACTAGCGGGAGGGTCGGGGAGCTGTTTTTT	CASSLTSGRVGELFF
NA	NA	TRBV10-2	TRBJ1-1	TGCGCCAGCAGTGAGTCAAGGGACCGAGAAGCTTTCTTT	CASSESRDREAFF
TRBD1	NA	TRBV7-3	TRBJ1-3	TGTGCCAGCAGCCTACCACGGACAGGCCGCTCTGGAAACACCATATATTTT	CASSLPRTGRSGNTIYF
TRBD1	many	TRBV7-8	TRBJ2-5	TGTGCCAGCAGCCTACCCGACAGGGAACAAGAGACCCAGTACTTC	CASSLPDREQETQYF
TRBD2	NA	TRBV11-2	TRBJ2-7	TGTGCCAGCAGCTTAGCTCCAGCGGGGCGATCCTACGAGCAGTACTTC	CASSLAPAGRSYEQYF
NA	NA	TRBV12-3/TRBV12-4	TRBJ1-2	TGTGCCAGCAGTCCCCAAGATGCCGGGACAAGGGGTACGGGCTACACCTTC	CASSPQDAGTRGTGYTF
NA	NA	TRBV10-3	TRBJ2-5	TGTGCCATCAGTGCCGGGAGAGGAGAGACCCAGTACTTC	CAISAGRGETQYF
NA	many	TRBV7-8	TRBJ2-4	TGTGCCAGCAGCCGGGGATTGGAAAACATTCAGTACTTC	CASSRGLENIQYF
NA	once	TRBV21-1	TRBJ2-5	TGTGTCAGCAGCAAAACGGGTAGCGGGAGAGAGGAGTGGGAGACCCAGTACTTC	CVSSKTGSGREEWETQYF
NA	many	TRBV12-3/TRBV12-4	TRBJ2-7	TGCGCCAGCAGCTTGAAGGGGTACGAGCAGTACTTC	CASSLKGYEQYF
NA	NA	TRBV7-2	TRBJ2-7	TGTGCCAGCAGCTTAAGCCGCAATGAGCAGTACTTC	CASSLSRNEQYF
NA	NA	TRBV7-2	TRBJ1-1	TGTGCCAGCAGCGAAGAGCCGCTTGGACGGCGATACCCTGAAGCTTTCTTT	CASSEEPLGRRYPEAFF
NA	few	TRBV11-3	TRBJ2-5	TGTGCCAGCAGCTTAGGAAGGGGGGCGGAGACCCAGTACTTC	CASSLGRGAETQYF
NA	few	TRBV28	TRBJ1-5	TGTGCCAGCAGTGTAAAGGGGGGCCAGCCCCAGCATTTT	CASSVKGGQPQHF
TRBD1	few	TRBV10-1	TRBJ1-6	TGCGCCAGCAGCCGGGACAGGGGACAGTCACCCCTCCACTTT	CASSRDRGQSPLHF
NA	NA	TRBV27	TRBJ1-2	TGTGCCAGCAGTTTGCGGGGACGGGAAAACTATGGCTACACCTTC	CASSLRGRENYGYTF
TRBD1	NA	TRBV5-1	TRBJ2-3	TGCGCCAGCAGCCAGGGACAGGGGGGCGCAGATACGCAGTATTTT	CASSQGQGGADTQYF
TRBD1	NA	TRBV4-3	TRBJ1-1	TGCGCCAGCAGCCGCCTCAGGGGGCTCGGGCGAGTGGATGAAGCTTTCTTT	CASSRLRGLGRVDEAFF
TRBD1	many	TRBV29-1	TRBJ2-7	TGCAGCGGAGGACAGGGCTACGAGCAGTACTTC	CSGGQGYEQYF
TRBD2	NA	TRBV7-2	TRBJ2-7	TGTGCCAGCAGCTTAGCGTCACTAGCGGGAGGAAGGTACGAGCAGTACTTC	CASSLASLAGGRYEQYF
TRBD1	few	TRBV29-1	TRBJ2-7	TGCAGCGCCGGACAGGGAAGGACCTACGAGCAGTACTTC	CSAGQGRTYEQYF
NA	NA	TRBV3-1	TRBJ1-1	TGTGCCAGCAGCCAAGAGGGACAACCTCTAGGTAGCACTGAAGCTTTCTTT	CASSQEGQPLGSTEAFF
TRBD2	NA	TRBV2	TRBJ2-5	TGTGCCAGCAGTGAAAGGGGACTAGCGGGAGTCCAAGAGACCCAGTACTTC	CASSERGLAGVQETQYF